This T cell receptor (beta chain) originates from a study of blood T cell repertoires in COVID-19. Trimming pared 4 bases from V and 7 bases from J, leaving 14 bases between. Per germline, CDR1 SGHTA and CDR2 FQGNSA. The CDR3 spans 14 residues. Sequenced by immunoSEQ multiplex PCR; TCRdb stores in-frame clones only, minus some. The data hold 300,000 to 450,000 clones, with more than 75% observed a single time. The sample comprised PBMCs or T cells enriched from blood (not recorded which). This clonotype was obtained from a man between 25 and 39 years old who had recovered from COVID-19. This chain joins TRBV7-2 and TRBJ1-5, with D possibly TRBD1 on 5 matching bases. Here the CDR3 DNA reads TGTGCCAGCAGCTCTGGAGTCGGGGGACAGCCCCAGCATTTT. Its protein product is CASSSGVGGQPQHF.